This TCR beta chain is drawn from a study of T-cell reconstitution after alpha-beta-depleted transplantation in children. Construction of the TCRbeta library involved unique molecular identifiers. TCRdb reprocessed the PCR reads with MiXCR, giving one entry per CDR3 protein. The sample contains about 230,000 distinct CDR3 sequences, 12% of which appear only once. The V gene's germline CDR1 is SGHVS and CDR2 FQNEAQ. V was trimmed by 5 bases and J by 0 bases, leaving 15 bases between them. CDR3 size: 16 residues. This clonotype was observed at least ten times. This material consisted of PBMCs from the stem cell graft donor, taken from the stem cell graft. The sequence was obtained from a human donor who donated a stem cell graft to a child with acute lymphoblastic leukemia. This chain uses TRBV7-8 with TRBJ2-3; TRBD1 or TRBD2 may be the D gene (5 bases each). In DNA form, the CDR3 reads TGTGCCAGCAGCCCGGTTGGCTGGGGGAGCACAGATACGCAGTATTTT. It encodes CASSPVGWGSTDTQYF.